Shown below are 32 T cell receptor beta chains from a single sample sequenced in a study of T cells in Graves' hyperthyroidism and ophthalmopathy. Researchers amplified the TCR beta CDR3 regions from RNA transcripts. With the HTBI primer set, the TCR CDR3 went through a first round of RT-PCR. TCRdb ran MiXCR on the multiplex PCR reads and lists one entry per CDR3 protein. This table has about 380,000 distinct CDR3 sequences, 11% to 15% appearing once. The sample consisted of blood. Receptor source: a woman in her sixties with Graves' hyperthyroidism.

The V call is TRBV27, the J call TRBJ2-1, with 12 nucleotides matching TRBD2. The germline gives CDR1 MNHEY, CDR2 SMNVEV (reference sequence). The junction had 21 bases not matched to a gene; V was cut back by 5 bases and J by 7 bases. This CDR3 region has 20 residues. The CDR3 DNA follows: TGTGCCAGCAGTCTTGGACTAGCGGGAACGAGGGGTTTTTTGGGGAATGAGCAGTTCTTC. Its translation is CASSLGLAGTRGFLGNEQFF.

This clonotype has a count of ten or more. J is TRBJ2-7 and V is TRBV3-1; weak D call: TRBD1 (5 bases). V dropped 0 bases and J dropped 6 bases, with 15 bases sitting between them. There are 15 residues in the CDR3. Germline V gives CDR1 LGHDT, CDR2 YNNKEL (reference sequence). In DNA form, the CDR3 reads TGTGCCAGCAGCCAAGAAACCTCTCTTAGGGGCGAGCAGTACTTC. Amino acid sequence: CASSQETSLRGEQYF.

In this sample, this clonotype turned up many times. This chain connects TRBV14 to TRBJ2-7; D may be TRBD1 or TRBD2 (5 bases each). This CDR3 spans 13 amino acids. Between the trimmed V and J ends, which lost 3 bases and 6 bases, there was a span of 12 bases. Germline V gives CDR1 SGHDN, CDR2 FVKESK. The CDR3 DNA is TGTGCCAGCAGCCAGGGACCAGGGAGCGAGCAGTACTTC. This sequence encodes CASSQGPGSEQYF.

This clonotype occurred many times. V is TRBV6-1 and J is TRBJ1-5; a possible D gene is TRBD1 (6 bases). CDR3 length: 14 residues. The V end lost 3 bases, the J end lost 5 bases, and 11 bases lay between the germline ends. The germline gives CDR1 MNHNS, CDR2 SASEGT. CDR3 nucleotide sequence: TGTGCCAGCAGTGACAGGGGTGGGGATCAGCCCCAGCATTTT. It is translated as CASSDRGGDQPQHF.

In its sample, this clonotype was seen many times. This rearrangement joins TRBV27 to TRBJ2-2; D remains ambiguous. Germline CDR1 reads MNHEY; CDR2 reads SMNVEV (reference sequence). The CDR3 consists of 15 residues. V was pared by 3 bases and J by 3 bases, with 11 bases between. CDR3 loop: CASSFIDQYTGELFF. The CDR3 DNA sequence: TGTGCCAGCAGTTTCATTGACCAATACACCGGGGAGCTGTTTTTT.

This clonotype was picked up many times. The V gene is TRBV10-3, the J gene TRBJ2-3, with no clear D. This CDR3 spans 15 amino acids. Germline CDR1 ENHRY, CDR2 SYGVKD. The V and J ends lost 3 bases and 2 bases respectively, with 12 bases between them. The CDR3 DNA sequence: TGTGCCATCAGTGAAATTGCCGCCAACACAGATACGCAGTATTTT. It encodes CAISEIAANTDTQYF.

At least ten counts were recorded for this clonotype. V usage is TRBV20-1 and J usage is TRBJ2-5; unclear D gene. CDR1 is DFQATT and CDR2 is SNEGSKA in the germline V gene (reference sequence). The V end lost 6 bases, the J end lost 4 bases, and 15 bases lay between the germline ends. The CDR3 spans 13 residues. Written as DNA, the CDR3 is TGCAGTGCCTACCCCGGCCGCGGAGAGACCCAGTACTTC. This codes for CSAYPGRGETQYF.

In its sample, this clonotype was seen many times. The rearrangement joins TRBV7-9 to TRBJ2-5; D uncertain. Per the germline V gene, CDR1 is SEHNR and CDR2 is FQNEAQ (reference sequence). The CDR3 has 14 amino acids. V gave up 1 base and J gave up 5 bases, with 11 bases separating them. The CDR3 sequence is CASSLGSYGETQYF. For the CDR3, the DNA is TGTGCCAGCAGCTTAGGATCCTACGGGGAGACCCAGTACTTC.

This clonotype was observed at least ten times. The chain uses TRBV6-6 and TRBJ2-1; 11 bases map to TRBD1. The V gene end was trimmed by 2 bases and the J gene end by 3 bases; junction bases not matched to a gene: 0. CDR3 length: 15 residues. From germline, CDR1 is MNHNY and CDR2 SVGAGI (reference sequence). The chain's CDR3 is CASSYGTGGYNEQFF. CDR3 coding DNA: TGTGCCAGCAGTTACGGGACAGGGGGCTACAATGAGCAGTTCTTC.

The chain carries TRBV20-1 and TRBJ2-3, with TRBD2 matching 9 bases. Per the germline V gene, CDR1 is DFQATT and CDR2 is SNEGSKA (reference sequence). The CDR3 covers 15 residues. V was clipped by 3 bases and J by 2 bases; unmatched bases: 6. The CDR3 is CSASETSGNTDTQYF. The CDR3 nucleotides are TGCAGTGCTAGTGAGACTAGCGGAAACACAGATACGCAGTATTTT.

This clonotype was recorded many times. The CDR3 region is CASSETANSYEQYF. DNA of the CDR3: TGTGCCAGCAGTGAAACGGCGAACTCCTACGAGCAGTACTTC. The genes are TRBV6-1 and TRBJ2-7, with D hard to call. The CDR3 contains 14 residues. Germline CDR1 reads MNHNS; CDR2 reads SASEGT. Between the trimmed V and J ends, which lost 2 bases and 0 bases, there was a span of 8 bases.

V gene TRBV20-1 combines with J gene TRBJ2-7; 8 bases line up with TRBD2. Germline V gives CDR1 DFQATT, CDR2 SNEGSKA (reference sequence). CDR3 length: 12 residues. V lost 5 bases, J lost 4 bases, and 4 bases stayed unmatched. This chain's CDR3 is CSAQVAGYEQYF. CDR3 DNA sequence: TGCAGTGCTCAAGTAGCGGGATACGAGCAGTACTTC.

CDR3 DNA sequence: TGTGCCACCAGTGATTGGGGGAGAGGCACCGGGGAGCTGTTTTTT. Translating gives CATSDWGRGTGELFF. The gene calls are TRBV24-1 and TRBJ2-2; the D gene could be TRBD1 or TRBD2 (5 bases each). Germline CDR1 reads KGHDR; CDR2 reads SFDVKD. The CDR3 has 15 residues. Trimming took 2 bases from V and 4 from J, leaving 10 bases between them.

This clonotype was seen repeatedly, ten times or more. V usage is TRBV20-1 and J usage is TRBJ2-7; 9 nucleotides agree with TRBD2. This CDR3 is 15 amino acids long. Germline V gives CDR1 DFQATT, CDR2 SNEGSKA (reference sequence). V was pared by 2 bases and J by 5 bases, with 10 bases of the junction left unmatched. Here the CDR3 DNA reads TGCAGTGCTAGATCGGCTAGCGGGACAATCCACGAGCAGTACTTC. Amino acid sequence: CSARSASGTIHEQYF.

The sample holds many counts of this clonotype. J is TRBJ2-2 and V is TRBV3-1; 9 nucleotides align to TRBD2. CDR3 length: 15 residues. V shed 1 base, J shed 8 bases, and the junction held 5 bases outside the gene matches. CDR1 is LGHDT, CDR2 YNNKEL, per germline (reference sequence). CDR3 residues: CASSQGGTSYGELFF. The DNA of the CDR3 is TGTGCCAGCAGCCAAGGAGGGACTAGCTATGGGGAGCTGTTTTTT. Variable domain in full (rest from reference TRBV3-1 and TRBJ2-2): DTAVSQTPKYLVTQMGNDKSIKCEQNLGHDTMYWYKQDSKKFLKIMFSYNNKELIINETVPNRFSPKSPDKAHLNLHINSLELGDSAVYFCASSQGGTSYGELFFGEGSRLTVL.

This clonotype was counted at least ten times. V is TRBV29-1 and J is TRBJ2-3; 7 positions match TRBD1. Trimming at V came to 2 bases and at J to 1 base, leaving 6 bases not matched to a gene. From germline, CDR1 is SQVTM and CDR2 ANQGSEA. The CDR3 loop spans 15 amino acids. CDR3 coding DNA: TGCAGCGTTGAAACCACAGGGGACGGCACAGATACGCAGTATTTT. Translation gives CSVETTGDGTDTQYF.

Turning to this clonotype: A much larger clone differs by one base, so this may be a read error. The V and J genes are TRBV24-1 and TRBJ2-5, with TRBD2 matching 7 bases. The CDR3 totals 17 residues. The V gene's germline CDR1 is KGHDR and CDR2 SFDVKD. The CDR3 region is CATSDLASGKRQESQYF. The CDR3 nucleotides are TGTGCCACCAGTGATTTGGCGAGCGGGAAGAGACAAGAGTCCCAGTACTTC.

This clonotype turned up a few times. The CDR3 region has the DNA TGTGCCAGCTCACCAGACCTCGGACGGATGGAGGGGGAGCAGTTCTTC. Its protein is CASSPDLGRMEGEQFF. The chain combines TRBV18 with TRBJ2-1; TRBD2 is a possible D gene (6 bases). V was cut by 2 bases and J by 10 bases, with 21 bases left in between. CDR1 KGHSH and CDR2 LQKENI come from the germline V gene. The CDR3 covers 16 residues.

This clonotype showed up just a few times. The J gene is TRBJ2-1, the V gene TRBV24-1; 14 nucleotides match TRBD2. The CDR3 length is 16 residues. Germline-derived CDR1 and CDR2 are KGHDR and SFDVKD. The junction had 9 bases not matched to a gene; V was cut back by 6 bases and J by 9 bases. DNA for the CDR3: TGTGCCACCAGTACTGAGACTAGCGGGAGGGCCGGTGAGCAGTTCTTC. Residues: CATSTETSGRAGEQFF.

This clonotype was detected many times. The gene calls are TRBV6-1 and TRBJ1-1; the D gene is possibly TRBD1 (6 bases). Germline V gives CDR1 MNHNS, CDR2 SASEGT. The CDR3 is 14 amino acids. Between the trimmed V and J ends, which lost 6 bases and 6 bases, there was a span of 17 bases. The CDR3 region is CASRRGSPPAEAFF. The CDR3 DNA reads as TGTGCCAGCAGAAGGGGGTCCCCTCCGGCTGAAGCTTTCTTT.

The chain employs TRBV25-1 and TRBJ2-1, with D perhaps TRBD1 (5 bases). Looked up from germline, CDR1 is MGHDK and CDR2 is SYGVNS. The CDR3 is made up of 12 amino acids. The germline V and J ends were trimmed by 7 bases and 9 bases, with 13 bases remaining between them. In nucleotides, the CDR3 is TGTGCCAGCAACCCAGGAAGGGGTGAGCAGTTCTTC. Protein sequence: CASNPGRGEQFF.

In its sample, this clonotype was seen many times. The genes are TRBV20-1 and TRBJ2-5; 7 bases fit TRBD1. Germline V gives CDR1 DFQATT, CDR2 SNEGSKA (reference sequence). CDR3 length: 14 residues. The trim removed 4 bases at V and 5 bases at J, leaving 10 bases unmatched. CDR3 sequence: CSAKLGRGWETQYF. The CDR3 coding sequence is TGCAGTGCTAAATTAGGCAGGGGGTGGGAGACCCAGTACTTC.

This clonotype was seen at least ten times. V is TRBV20-1 and J is TRBJ2-5; 7 nucleotides line up with TRBD2. Germline V gives CDR1 DFQATT, CDR2 SNEGSKA (reference sequence). V shed 1 base, J shed 4 bases, and the junction held 9 bases outside the gene matches. The CDR3 totals 15 residues. The CDR3 spells CSARVPGLGTETQYF. CDR3 DNA sequence: TGCAGTGCTAGAGTTCCCGGACTAGGGACAGAGACCCAGTACTTC.

This clonotype was found a few times. The chain is built from TRBV19 and TRBJ2-1, with D perhaps matching TRBD2 (5 bases). Trimming took 5 bases from V and 7 from J, leaving 24 bases between them. The CDR3 totals 17 residues. Germline CDR1 and CDR2: LNHDA and SQIVND (reference sequence). Here the CDR3 DNA reads TGTGCCAGTAGTCCCCCCCGGACCATCCCTAGCAAGAATGAGCAGTTCTTC. The encoded protein is CASSPPRTIPSKNEQFF.

The chain is built from TRBV18 and TRBJ2-6, with 7 bases aligning to TRBD2. CDR1 is KGHSH and CDR2 is LQKENI in the germline V gene. V trimming: 2 bases; J trimming: 0 bases; junction bases outside the gene matches: 4. There are 17 residues in the CDR3. The CDR3 sequence: CASSPMGLSSGANVLTF. Here the CDR3 DNA reads TGTGCCAGCTCACCAATGGGACTATCCTCTGGGGCCAACGTCCTGACTTTC.

The chain carries TRBV2 and TRBJ2-3; D is ambiguous. The length of the CDR3 is 17 residues. Trimming left V 4 bases short and J 0 bases short, with 17 bases between. The germline gives CDR1 SNHLY, CDR2 FYNNEI. CDR3 region: CASSGLGPRLSTDTQYF. Written as DNA, the CDR3 is TGTGCCAGCAGTGGTCTAGGACCCCGACTCAGCACAGATACGCAGTATTTT.

The chain combines TRBV20-1 with TRBJ2-6; D is unclear. Germline values: CDR1 DFQATT, CDR2 SNEGSKA (reference sequence). Trimming took off 3 bases at V and 1 base at J, with 13 bases between the two ends. The CDR3 consists of 16 residues. CDR3 DNA sequence: TGCAGTGCTAGCCCGCCCGGAAGTTCTGGGGCCAACGTCCTGACTTTC. This translates into CSASPPGSSGANVLTF.

V and J are TRBV6-4 and TRBJ2-1; D ambiguous. This CDR3 region has 13 residues. The germline V gene encodes CDR1 MRHNA and CDR2 SNTAGT. The ends were cut back, 3 bases at V and 9 bases at J, with 12 bases in the middle. CDR3 sequence reads: CASSERQAGEQFF. CDR3 sequence (DNA): TGTGCCAGCAGTGAACGGCAGGCAGGTGAGCAGTTCTTC.

Notes on this clonotype: A much larger clone differs by one base, so this may be a read error. V usage is TRBV2 and J usage is TRBJ2-7; no reliable D call. V was pared by 5 bases and J by 3 bases, with 11 bases between. Per the germline V gene, CDR1 is SNHLY and CDR2 is FYNNEI. The CDR3 runs 13 residues. The CDR3 sequence is CASSFAQRYEQYF. In nucleotides, the CDR3 is TGTGCCAGCAGTTTTGCACAGCGCTACGAGCAGTACTTC. Using reference TRBV2 and TRBJ2-7 for the parts outside the CDR3, the full variable domain is EPEVTQTPSHQVTQMGQEVILRCVPISNHLYFYWYRQILGQKVEFLVSFYNNEISEKSEIFDDQFSVERPDGSNFTLKIRSTKLEDSAMYFCASSFAQRYEQYFGPGTRLTVT.

The chain uses TRBV27 and TRBJ1-1; TRBD1 aligns across 8 bases. The V and J ends lost 4 bases and 1 base, in that order; junction bases with no gene match: 8. The CDR3 loop spans 16 amino acids. CDR1 and CDR2 (germline): MNHEY, SMNVEV (reference sequence). CDR3 DNA sequence: TGTGCCAGCAGTTCTGTATCGGGACAGGAGAACACTGAAGCTTTCTTT. Protein sequence: CASSSVSGQENTEAFF.

This clonotype was found many times. V and J are TRBV24-1 and TRBJ2-1, with TRBD2 matching over 10 bases. V lost 4 bases, J lost 8 bases, and 4 bases stayed unmatched. This CDR3 region has 14 residues. Germline assignment: CDR1 KGHDR and CDR2 SFDVKD. The DNA for the CDR3 is TGTGCCACCAGTGACCCCGGGACTAGCGATGAGCAGTTCTTC. Translation gives CATSDPGTSDEQFF.

This clonotype appeared many times. This rearrangement joins TRBV10-3 to TRBJ2-7; TRBD1 agrees at 9 bases. Germline assignment: CDR1 ENHRY and CDR2 SYGVKD. CDR3 length: 15 amino acids. J was trimmed by 6 bases and V by 6 bases; bases with no gene match: 12. CDR3 coding DNA: TGTGCCATCAGACCCGGGACAGGGACCGTCTCCGAGCAGTACTTC. Its translation is CAIRPGTGTVSEQYF.